The clone carrying this TCR beta chain was seen more than once but under ten times. Antigen: not known. These data belong to a study of T cell repertoires in cytomegalovirus infection. Study summary: It was recently identified HLA-C-restricted and well-studied HLA-B-restricted CMV epitopes that the study used. Study-level results: Cumulative frequency (of public TCR beta family members) identified carriers of CMV plus the relevant HLA. The ex vivo response showed dominance by HLA-C-restricted CMV-specific TCR beta clonotypes.

TCRdb fed the reads into MiXCR, producing one record per CDR3 protein. The sample has about 89,000 distinct CDR3 sequences, 25% to 30% seen once; the top ten hold roughly 71%. Germline V gives CDR1 SGHRS, CDR2 YFSETQ. The CDR3 runs 12 residues. V gave up 7 bases and J gave up 8 bases, with 10 bases separating them. The specimen was CD8+ T cells from cultured PBMCs, collected from culture after CMV antigen stimulation. This clonotype was sampled from a human donor in good health (CMV status not recorded). Some clones in this sample may be carry-over from other donors' samples. The rearrangement joins TRBV5-1 to TRBJ1-6; D gene uncertain. CDR3 loop: CASWNGDSPLHF. The CDR3 nucleotides are TGCGCCAGCTGGAACGGAGATTCACCCCTCCACTTT.